Below, 19 T cell receptor beta chains from the same sample are listed, as sequenced in a study of control samples from healthy donors and cancer patients. This table comes from immunoSEQ multiplex PCR, and its TCRdb copy is limited to in-frame clones, with some not included. The sample lists about 130,000 clones, around nine tenths occurring once. Sequenced sample: blood. The receptor source for this set is a man aged 45-65 years in good health.

In its sample, this clone was seen once. The chain joins TRBV6-1 to TRBJ1-5; D perhaps matches TRBD1 (6 bases). CDR3 size: 17 residues. Germline values: CDR1 MNHNS, CDR2 SASEGT. Trimming took off 4 bases at V and 0 bases at J, with 16 bases between the two ends. The CDR3 DNA is TGTGCCAGCAGTGCGGGGGGCTACAGGAATAGCAATCAGCCCCAGCATTTT. Its translation: CASSAGGYRNSNQPQHF.

As DNA, the CDR3 is TGTGCCAGCAGCTTGTCCGTTGGGACTAGCGGGGTCCTACAAGAGACCCAGTACTTC. Protein sequence: CASSLSVGTSGVLQETQYF. The chain joins TRBV5-4 to TRBJ2-5; 13 bases map to TRBD2. The J segment lost 2 bases and the V segment lost 1 base, leaving 11 bases of the junction unmatched. Per the germline V gene, CDR1 is SGHNT and CDR2 is YYREEE (reference sequence). CDR3 size: 19 residues.

J is TRBJ1-2 and V is TRBV18; 12 nucleotides line up with TRBD1. Germline V lookup: CDR1 KGHSH, CDR2 LQKENI. J gave up 3 bases and V 4 bases, and 3 bases lay outside the gene matches. The length of the CDR3 is 15 residues. The CDR3 here is CASSQGQGADYGYTF. The DNA of the CDR3 is TGTGCCAGCTCACAGGGACAGGGGGCGGACTATGGCTACACCTTC.

Only one count was recorded for this clone. The chain is built from TRBV28 and TRBJ2-1; TRBD2 might be the D (6 bases). This CDR3 spans 13 amino acids. V was shortened by 6 bases and J by 7 bases, with 13 bases between the two germline ends. The germline CDR1 and CDR2 sequences are MDHEN and SYDVKM. This CDR3 is CASSRGRENEQFF. The CDR3 DNA is TGTGCCAGCAGCCGGGGACGGGAGAATGAGCAGTTCTTC. Full variable domain (missing parts from reference TRBV28 and TRBJ2-1): DVKVTQSSRYLVKRTGEKVFLECVQDMDHENMFWYRQDPGLGLRLIYFSYDVKMKEKGDIPEGYSVSREKKERFSLILESASTNQTSMYLCASSRGRENEQFFGPGTRLTVL.

This chain connects TRBV10-1 to TRBJ2-1, with D uncertain. This CDR3 is built from 13 residues. Trimming cost V 5 bases and J 0 bases, with 5 bases left between them. Germline V gives CDR1 WNHNN, CDR2 SYGVQD (reference sequence). The chain's CDR3 is CASSPASYNEQFF. For the CDR3, the DNA is TGCGCCAGCAGTCCAGCCTCCTACAATGAGCAGTTCTTC.

The rearrangement joins TRBV6-5 to TRBJ1-1; no definite D call. Germline V lookup: CDR1 MNHEY, CDR2 SVGAGI. The CDR3 has 13 residues. The V end was cut by 2 bases, the J end by 1 base, with 5 bases between. The CDR3 loop is CASSYAENTEAFF. DNA of the CDR3: TGTGCCAGCAGTTACGCAGAGAACACTGAAGCTTTCTTT.

This sequence joins TRBV11-3 and TRBJ2-5; 9 bases agree with TRBD2. Germline assignment: CDR1 SGHNT and CDR2 YENEEA. V gave up 5 bases and J gave up 1 base; unmatched junction bases: 8. The CDR3 totals 16 residues. CDR3 sequence reads: CASSPRLAGTQETQYF. The CDR3, as DNA: TGTGCCAGCAGCCCCCGCCTAGCGGGGACCCAAGAGACCCAGTACTTC. Variable domain in full (rest from reference TRBV11-3 and TRBJ2-5): EAGVVQSPRYKIIEKKQPVAFWCNPISGHNTLYWYLQNLGQGPELLIRYENEEAVDDSQLPKDRFSAERLKGVDSTLKIQPAELGDSAVYLCASSPRLAGTQETQYFGPGTRLLVL.

V gene TRBV4-1 combines with J gene TRBJ1-1, with 8 bases identical to TRBD1. The ends lost 3 bases at V and 1 base at J; junction bases unmatched: 1. The CDR3 runs 14 residues. Germline assignment: CDR1 MGHRA and CDR2 YSYEKL. CDR3 DNA sequence: TGCGCCAGCAGCCAGCAGGGGGCGAACACTGAAGCTTTCTTT. Translating gives CASSQQGANTEAFF.

This chain links TRBV9 with TRBJ1-2; D gene ambiguous. Germline lookup yields CDR1 SGDLS and CDR2 YYNGEE. V lost 2 bases, J lost 2 bases, and 4 bases lay in between. The CDR3 covers 12 residues. The CDR3 reads CASSVGNYGYTF. The CDR3 region has the DNA TGTGCCAGCAGCGTGGGCAACTATGGCTACACCTTC.

The chain links TRBV10-1 to TRBJ2-3; possibly TRBD1 for D (5 bases). Trimming pared 10 bases from V and 0 bases from J, leaving 20 bases between. This CDR3 comprises 16 residues. Germline assignment: CDR1 WNHNN and CDR2 SYGVQD (reference sequence). CDR3 nucleotide sequence: TGCGCCAAGCCGAACGTCCACAGGCGAAGCACAGATACGCAGTATTTT. It specifies CAKPNVHRRSTDTQYF.

The J gene is TRBJ2-2, the V gene TRBV19, with 8 bases fitting TRBD1. Germline lookup yields CDR1 LNHDA and CDR2 SQIVND (reference sequence). This CDR3 contains 12 residues. V gave up 7 bases and J gave up 7 bases; unmatched junction bases: 2. CDR3 amino acids: CASKQGVGELFF. Here the CDR3 DNA reads TGTGCCAGTAAACAGGGGGTCGGGGAGCTGTTTTTT.

This clone was picked up a small number of times. The J gene is TRBJ2-7, the V gene TRBV11-2; D call uncertain. V lost 2 bases to trimming and J lost 6 bases, with 14 bases between them. The CDR3 totals 14 residues. Germline V CDR1 and CDR2: SGHAT, FQNNGV. The CDR3 here is CASSLSYSMREQYF. The CDR3, as DNA: TGTGCCAGCAGCTTAAGCTATAGCATGCGCGAGCAGTACTTC.

The gene calls are TRBV5-1 and TRBJ1-2; D remains unclear. This CDR3 comprises 11 residues. The ends were cut back, 0 bases at V and 7 bases at J, with 4 bases in the middle. Looked up from germline, CDR1 is SGHRS and CDR2 is YFSETQ. The CDR3 region has the DNA TGCGCCAGCAGCTTGGAAGGTGGCTACACCTTC. Protein sequence: CASSLEGGYTF. The variable domain in full, completed from reference TRBV5-1 and TRBJ1-2, reads KAGVTQTPRYLIKTRGQQVTLSCSPISGHRSVSWYQQTPGQGLQFLFEYFSETQRNKGNFPGRFSGRQFSNSRSEMNVSTLELGDSALYLCASSLEGGYTFGSGTRLTVV.

This sequence joins TRBV5-1 and TRBJ2-5; maybe TRBD1 (5 bases). Between the trimmed V and J ends, which lost 0 bases and 2 bases, there was a span of 17 bases. Germline assignment: CDR1 SGHRS and CDR2 YFSETQ. The CDR3 runs to 17 residues. In DNA form, the CDR3 reads TGCGCCAGCAGCTTGGATTCGGCAGGGTATTCACAAGAGACCCAGTACTTC. Translated: CASSLDSAGYSQETQYF.

This rearrangement joins TRBV18 to TRBJ1-1, with 8 nucleotides matching TRBD1. In germline, CDR1 is KGHSH, CDR2 LQKENI. The CDR3 consists of 17 residues. The V gene end was trimmed by 0 bases and the J gene end by 2 bases; junction bases not matched to a gene: 8. CDR3 in DNA: TGTGCCAGCTCACCACCGACGGACAGGGCGTTTAACACTGAAGCTTTCTTT. Translated: CASSPPTDRAFNTEAFF.

The chain carries TRBV6-1 and TRBJ2-7; the match to TRBD1 covers 8 bases. V lost 4 bases to trimming and J lost 8 bases; unmatched junction nucleotides: 16. The CDR3 has 16 amino acids. Germline CDR1 reads MNHNS; CDR2 reads SASEGT. CDR3 sequence: CASSAPRDRTSTKQYF. CDR3 nucleotides: TGTGCCAGCAGTGCGCCCCGGGACAGGACTTCTACGAAGCAGTACTTC.

The chain couples TRBV19 to TRBJ1-5; TRBD1 is a possible D gene (6 bases). CDR1 is LNHDA and CDR2 is SQIVND in the germline V gene (reference sequence). CDR3 size: 16 residues. Trimming took off 7 bases at V and 7 bases at J, with 23 bases between the two ends. DNA for the CDR3: TGTGCCAGTACCAACCTTTACGGGGGGCAGGGCCAGCCCCAGCATTTT. Protein product: CASTNLYGGQGQPQHF.

The chain recombines TRBV19 with TRBJ2-6; tentatively, D is TRBD2 (6 bases). This CDR3 comprises 17 residues. Germline-derived CDR1 and CDR2 are LNHDA and SQIVND (reference sequence). Trimming stripped 10 bases from V and 4 bases from J, with 23 bases between. CDR3 loop: CATHPGGRVVGANVLTF. DNA for the CDR3: TGTGCCACCCATCCCGGGGGACGGGTAGTAGGGGCCAACGTCCTGACTTTC.

This clone came up a few times. The chain employs TRBV15 and TRBJ2-1, with D perhaps TRBD1 (6 bases). V gave up 1 base and J gave up 7 bases, with 17 bases separating them. CDR3 length: 16 amino acids. The germline V gene has CDR1 LNHNV and CDR2 YYDKDF (reference sequence). CDR3 sequence reads: CATSRGGQGNKNEQFF. In DNA form, the CDR3 reads TGTGCCACCAGCAGAGGAGGGCAGGGGAATAAGAATGAGCAGTTCTTC.